Here is one T cell receptor beta chain with its context. The source of the sample is a study of blood T cells in healthy people across ages. Germline CDR1 is MNHEY and CDR2 is SVGEGT. This CDR3 has 15 amino acids. V lost 7 bases and J 0 bases, leaving 16 bases between the germline ends. A J-beta primer mix and a sample-barcoded 5' primer were used in a second PCR of about 6 to 12 cycles. TCRdb fed the 5' RACE reads into MiXCR, producing one record per CDR3 protein. The sample contains 720,000 or so distinct CDR3 sequences, roughly 43% of which appear only once. The donors, all healthy, were Caucasians living in Russia, aged about 6 to 90.

The TCR originated in a man at least 80 years old in good health. V gene TRBV6-2 or TRBV6-3 combines with J gene TRBJ2-7; D possibly corresponds to TRBD2 (5 bases). Material: blood. Here the CDR3 reads CASTPQRTFSYEQYF. The CDR3 bases are TGTGCCAGCACGCCACAGCGGACTTTCTCCTACGAGCAGTACTTC.